This TCR beta chain was obtained from a study of T cell changes during pregnancy in multiple sclerosis. Data came from immunoSEQ multiplex PCR; TCRdb stores just in-frame clones and leaves some out. The table includes just under 60,000 clones, around 93% detected once. After removal of 8 bases from V and 6 bases from J, the junction contained 15 bases not matched to a gene. CDR1 and CDR2 (germline): SNHLY, FYNNEI. The CDR3 runs to 15 residues. The sequence was obtained from a female donor with multiple sclerosis, enrolled in a pregnancy study. The chain employs TRBV2 and TRBJ1-2; 7 nucleotides match TRBD1. The source was peripheral blood, collected in the first trimester of pregnancy. DNA for the CDR3: TGTGCCAGCCCAATACAGGGGAACTTACGGGATGGCTACACCTTC. It translates to CASPIQGNLRDGYTF.